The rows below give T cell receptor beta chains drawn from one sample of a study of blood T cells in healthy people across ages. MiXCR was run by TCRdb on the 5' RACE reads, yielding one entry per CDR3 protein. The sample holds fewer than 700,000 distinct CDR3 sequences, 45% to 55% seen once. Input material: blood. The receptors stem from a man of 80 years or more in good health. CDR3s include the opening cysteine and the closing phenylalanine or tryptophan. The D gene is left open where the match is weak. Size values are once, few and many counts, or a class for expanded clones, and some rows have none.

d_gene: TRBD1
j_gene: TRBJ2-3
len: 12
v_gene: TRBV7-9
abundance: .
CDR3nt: TGTGCCGGTCAGGGGGTCACAGATACGCAGTATTTT
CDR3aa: CAGQGVTDTQYF

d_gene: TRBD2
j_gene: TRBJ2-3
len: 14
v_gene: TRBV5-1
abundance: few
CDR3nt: TGCGCCAGCCAGGGAGGGAGCGCGGCAGATACGCAGTATTTT
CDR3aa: CASQGGSAADTQYF

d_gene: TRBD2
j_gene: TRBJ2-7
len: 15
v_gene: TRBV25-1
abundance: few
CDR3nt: TGTGCCAGCAGGGGTACGACTAGCGGGAGTTCCGAGCAGTACTTC
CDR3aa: CASRGTTSGSSEQYF

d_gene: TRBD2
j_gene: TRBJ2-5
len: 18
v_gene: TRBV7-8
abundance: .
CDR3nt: TGTGCCAGCAGCTTGTCGAAGAGGAACGGGAGGAGCCAAGAGACCCAGTACTTC
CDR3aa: CASSLSKRNGRSQETQYF

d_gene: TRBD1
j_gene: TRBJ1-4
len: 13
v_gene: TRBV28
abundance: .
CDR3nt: TGTGCCGCCCGTGGAACAGGGGGACAAAAACTGTTTTTT
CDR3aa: CAARGTGGQKLFF

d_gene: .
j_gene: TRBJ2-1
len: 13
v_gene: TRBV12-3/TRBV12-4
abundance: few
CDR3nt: TGTGCCAGTTCCATGCTCCCCTACAATGAGCAGTTCTTC
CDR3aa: CASSMLPYNEQFF

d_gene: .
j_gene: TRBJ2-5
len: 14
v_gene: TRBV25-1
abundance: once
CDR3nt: TGTGCCAGCAGTGAATATTGGGACGGTAGAGAGCAGTACTTC
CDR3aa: CASSEYWDGREQYF

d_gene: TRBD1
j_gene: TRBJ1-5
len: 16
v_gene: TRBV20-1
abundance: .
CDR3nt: TGCAGTGCTAGAGAGGGGGGACAGGGGAGACACCAGCCCCAGCATTTT
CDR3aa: CSAREGGQGRHQPQHF

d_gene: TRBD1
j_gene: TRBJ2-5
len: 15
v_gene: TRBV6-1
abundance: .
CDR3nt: TGTGCCAGCAGTCTGATGGGACAGACCCAAGAGACCCAGTACTTC
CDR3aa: CASSLMGQTQETQYF

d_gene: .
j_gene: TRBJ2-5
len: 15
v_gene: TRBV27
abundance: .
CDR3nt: TGTGCCAGCAGTCCCTGGGTCTTCTCCGGGGAGACCCAGTACTTC
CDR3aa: CASSPWVFSGETQYF

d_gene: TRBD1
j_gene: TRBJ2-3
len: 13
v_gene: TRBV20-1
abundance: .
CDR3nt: TGCAGTGCCCGGGACAGATTACCAGATACGCAGTATTTT
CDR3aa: CSARDRLPDTQYF

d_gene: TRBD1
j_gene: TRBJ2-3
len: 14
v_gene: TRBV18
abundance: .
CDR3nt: TGTGCCAGCTCCCCCGACAGGGTTTACGAGTCGCAGTATTTT
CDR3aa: CASSPDRVYESQYF

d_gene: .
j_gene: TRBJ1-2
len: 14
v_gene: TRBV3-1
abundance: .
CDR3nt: TGTGCCAGCAGCCCCAGGCAGGGGTGGATTGGCTACACCTTC
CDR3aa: CASSPRQGWIGYTF

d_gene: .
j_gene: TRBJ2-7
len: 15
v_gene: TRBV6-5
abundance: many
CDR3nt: TGTGCCAGCAGTTACAGGGACCCCTCTGGGAACGAGCAGTACTTC
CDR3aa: CASSYRDPSGNEQYF

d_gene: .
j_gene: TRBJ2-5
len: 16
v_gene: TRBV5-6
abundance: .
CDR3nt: TGTGCCAGCAGCTTGGATGTGGGGACCCTACAAGAGACCCAGTACTTC
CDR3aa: CASSLDVGTLQETQYF

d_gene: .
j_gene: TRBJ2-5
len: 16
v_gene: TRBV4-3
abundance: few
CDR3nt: TGCGCCAGCAGCCAAGATCCGACCGGCTTGGGTGAGACCCAGTACTTC
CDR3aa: CASSQDPTGLGETQYF

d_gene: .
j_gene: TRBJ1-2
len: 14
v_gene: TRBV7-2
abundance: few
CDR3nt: TGTGCCAGCAGCTTAGAATCAGGGAGGAATGGCTACACCTTC
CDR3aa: CASSLESGRNGYTF

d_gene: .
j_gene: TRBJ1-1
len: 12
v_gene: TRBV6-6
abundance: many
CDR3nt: TGTGCCAGCGGTATTGGGGGCACTGAAGCTTTCTTT
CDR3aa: CASGIGGTEAFF

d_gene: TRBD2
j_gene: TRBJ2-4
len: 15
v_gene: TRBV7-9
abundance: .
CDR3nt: TGTGCCAGCAGCTCCCCTAGCGGGGGGGGGAACATTCAGTACTTC
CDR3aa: CASSSPSGGGNIQYF

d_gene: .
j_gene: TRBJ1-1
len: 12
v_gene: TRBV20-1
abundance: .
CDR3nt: TGCAGTGCTAGAGCACAAAGGACTGAAGCTTTCTTT
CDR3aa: CSARAQRTEAFF

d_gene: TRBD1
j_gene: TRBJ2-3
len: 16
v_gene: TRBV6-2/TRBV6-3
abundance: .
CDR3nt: TGTGCCAGCAGACTCGGGACAGCCGGGGGCACAGATACGCAGTATTTT
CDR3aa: CASRLGTAGGTDTQYF

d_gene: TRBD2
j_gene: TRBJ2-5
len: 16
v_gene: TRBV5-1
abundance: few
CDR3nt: TGCGCCAGCAGCTTGAGGGCTAGCGGGTCTCAAGAGACCCAGTACTTC
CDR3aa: CASSLRASGSQETQYF

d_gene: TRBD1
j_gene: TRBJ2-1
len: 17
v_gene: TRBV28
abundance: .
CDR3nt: TGTGCCAGCAGACACGACACCGGGACAGGGGGTTACAATGAGCAGTTCTTC
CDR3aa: CASRHDTGTGGYNEQFF

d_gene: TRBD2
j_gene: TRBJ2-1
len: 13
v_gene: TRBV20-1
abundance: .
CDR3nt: TGCAGTGCTAGTCCCAGCGGGAGGAATGAGCAGTTCTTC
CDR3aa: CSASPSGRNEQFF

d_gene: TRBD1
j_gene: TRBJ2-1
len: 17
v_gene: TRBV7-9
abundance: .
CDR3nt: TGTGCCAGCAGCCCTGGGACAGGGGAGGGCTACTACAATGAGCAGTTCTTC
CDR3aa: CASSPGTGEGYYNEQFF

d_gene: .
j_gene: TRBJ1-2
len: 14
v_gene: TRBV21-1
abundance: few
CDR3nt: TGTGCCAGCAGCAAACTGGGCCGCGAGTATGGCTACACCTTC
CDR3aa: CASSKLGREYGYTF

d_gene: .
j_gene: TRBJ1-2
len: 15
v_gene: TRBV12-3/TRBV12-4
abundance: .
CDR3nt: TGTGCCAGCAGTTCCCCGGGACCGACACTCTATGGCTACACCTTC
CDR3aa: CASSSPGPTLYGYTF

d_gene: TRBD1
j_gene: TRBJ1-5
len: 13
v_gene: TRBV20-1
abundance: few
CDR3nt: TGCAGTGCTCACAGGGGGCAGAATCAGCCCCAGCATTTT
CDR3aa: CSAHRGQNQPQHF

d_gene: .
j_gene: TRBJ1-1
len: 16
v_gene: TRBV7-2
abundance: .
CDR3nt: TGTGCCAGCAGCCCCCCCGACCGTCGACTCTCCCCTGAAGCTTTCTTT
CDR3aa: CASSPPDRRLSPEAFF

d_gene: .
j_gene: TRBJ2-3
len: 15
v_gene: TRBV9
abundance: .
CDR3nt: TGTGCCAGCAGGCCGACGGGGACTTTCACAGATACGCAGTATTTT
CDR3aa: CASRPTGTFTDTQYF

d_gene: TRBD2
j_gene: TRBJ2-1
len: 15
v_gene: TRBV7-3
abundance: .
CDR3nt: TGTGCCAGCATGCTACGAGCGGGAGCTTACAATGAGCAGTTCTTC
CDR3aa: CASMLRAGAYNEQFF

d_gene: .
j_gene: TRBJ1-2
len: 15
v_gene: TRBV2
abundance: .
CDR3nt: TGTGCCAGCAGTGACCGGGGGGCGGGAGGTTATGGCTACACCTTC
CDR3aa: CASSDRGAGGYGYTF

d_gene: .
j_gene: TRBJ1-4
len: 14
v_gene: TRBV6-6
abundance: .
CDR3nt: TGTGCCAGCAGTTACTCGCCCAAATTTGAAAAACTGTTTTTT
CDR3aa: CASSYSPKFEKLFF

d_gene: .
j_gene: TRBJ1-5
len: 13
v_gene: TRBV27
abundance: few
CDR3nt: TGTGCCAGCAGTGTAAAAACGAACCAGCCCCAGCATTTT
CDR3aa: CASSVKTNQPQHF

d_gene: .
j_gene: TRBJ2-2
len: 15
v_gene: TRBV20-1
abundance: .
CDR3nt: TGCAGTGCTAGAATTGGGACCCACGACACCGGGGAGCTGTTTTTT
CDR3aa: CSARIGTHDTGELFF

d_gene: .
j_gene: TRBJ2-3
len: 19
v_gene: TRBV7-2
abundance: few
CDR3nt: TGTGCCAGCAGCTTATTTCCCGTCACCCCCGGGGGGCTCACAGATACGCAGTATTTT
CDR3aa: CASSLFPVTPGGLTDTQYF

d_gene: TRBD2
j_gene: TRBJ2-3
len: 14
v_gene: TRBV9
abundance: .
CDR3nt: TGTGCCAGCACGCCTAGCGGGACTACAGATACGCAGTATTTT
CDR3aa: CASTPSGTTDTQYF

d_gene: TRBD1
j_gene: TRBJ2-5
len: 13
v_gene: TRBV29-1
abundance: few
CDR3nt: TGCAGCGTTGAGTCAGGGGGCGCAGAGACCCAGTACTTC
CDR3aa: CSVESGGAETQYF

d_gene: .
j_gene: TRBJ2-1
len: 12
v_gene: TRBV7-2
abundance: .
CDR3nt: TGTGCCAGCAGCTCTCTAGGCAATGACCAGTTCTTC
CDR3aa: CASSSLGNDQFF

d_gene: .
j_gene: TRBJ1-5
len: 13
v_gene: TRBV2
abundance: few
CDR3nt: TGTGCCAGCAAGGGTTCTAGCAATCAGCCCCAGCATTTT
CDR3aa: CASKGSSNQPQHF

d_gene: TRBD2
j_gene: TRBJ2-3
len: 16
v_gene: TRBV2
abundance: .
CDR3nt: TGTGCCAGCAGTGAAGGGGGGGAGGGCAAAACAGATACGCAGTATTTT
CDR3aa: CASSEGGEGKTDTQYF